This passage covers 15 T cell receptor beta chains from one sample sequenced in a study of shared clonotypes between healthy human individuals. Sequencing used immunoSEQ multiplex PCR; TCRdb keeps in-frame clones, though not all of them. The table lists roughly 700,000 clones, 74% of them singletons. Sequenced material: memory CD4+ T cells sorted from blood. The subset: CD45RA-negative fraction. The receptors originated from a woman under 40 in good health.

This clone was picked up a small number of times. The chain combines TRBV11-2 with TRBJ2-5; 9 bases agree with TRBD2. CDR3 size: 16 residues. V lost 4 bases and J lost 4; bases outside the gene matches: 10. Germline V lookup: CDR1 SGHAT, CDR2 FQNNGV. The CDR3 spells CASSSSIAGEVETQYF. For the CDR3, the DNA is TGTGCCAGCAGCTCTTCGATAGCGGGAGAGGTAGAGACCCAGTACTTC.

The V and J genes are TRBV5-1 and TRBJ2-3; tentatively, D is TRBD1 or TRBD2 (5 bases each). The germline gives CDR1 SGHRS, CDR2 YFSETQ. V was clipped by 0 bases and J by 1 base, with 12 bases between them. The CDR3 has 16 amino acids. CDR3 region: CASSLAEGRGTDTQYF. Written as DNA, the CDR3 is TGCGCCAGCAGCTTGGCCGAGGGACGGGGCACAGATACGCAGTATTTT. Looking up the rest from reference TRBV5-1 and TRBJ2-3 gives the full variable domain: KAGVTQTPRYLIKTRGQQVTLSCSPISGHRSVSWYQQTPGQGLQFLFEYFSETQRNKGNFPGRFSGRQFSNSRSEMNVSTLELGDSALYLCASSLAEGRGTDTQYFGPGTRLTVL.

This chain joins TRBV2 and TRBJ1-4; no reliable D call. CDR1 and CDR2 from the germline V gene are SNHLY and FYNNEI. The germline V and J ends were trimmed by 6 bases and 8 bases, with 13 bases remaining between them. The CDR3 has 13 amino acids. As DNA, the CDR3 is TGTGCCAGCAGATATGGACGCTCCGAAAAACTGTTTTTT. Translated: CASRYGRSEKLFF. Drawing the rest from reference TRBV2 and TRBJ1-4, the complete variable domain is EPEVTQTPSHQVTQMGQEVILRCVPISNHLYFYWYRQILGQKVEFLVSFYNNEISEKSEIFDDQFSVERPDGSNFTLKIRSTKLEDSAMYFCASRYGRSEKLFFGSGTQLSVL.

CDR3 region: CASSQVLGVLGGYTF. The CDR3, as DNA: TGTGCCAGCAGCCAAGTTCTGGGGGTTCTAGGTGGCTACACCTTC. The rearrangement uses TRBV4-2 and TRBJ1-2; maybe TRBD1 (5 bases). V lost 1 base and J 7 bases, leaving 16 bases between the germline ends. CDR3 length: 15 amino acids. Germline assignment: CDR1 LGHNA and CDR2 YNFKEQ.

This clone was seen once. The chain carries TRBV28 and TRBJ2-1; D remains ambiguous. Trimming pared 10 bases from V and 4 bases from J, leaving 14 bases between. Germline CDR1 MDHEN, CDR2 SYDVKM. This CDR3 has 13 residues. The CDR3 region has the DNA TGTGCCATTAGGTCTGCGATTTACAATGAGCAGTTCTTC. The encoded protein is CAIRSAIYNEQFF.

The V gene is TRBV28, the J gene TRBJ1-1; 8 bases align to TRBD1. The trim removed 5 bases at V and 4 bases at J, leaving 15 bases unmatched. CDR1 MDHEN and CDR2 SYDVKM come from the germline V gene. The CDR3 contains 17 residues. The CDR3 sequence: CASSDYLVKQGGTEAFF. In DNA form, the CDR3 reads TGTGCCAGCAGTGATTACCTCGTTAAACAGGGGGGCACTGAAGCTTTCTTT.

The rearrangement joins TRBV9 to TRBJ2-2; 16 bases match TRBD2. V dropped 3 bases and J dropped 5; count of bases not matched to a gene: 10. The CDR3 covers 19 residues. Germline V CDR1 and CDR2: SGDLS, YYNGEE. CDR3 protein: CASSEGLAGGPPRTGELFF. The CDR3 nucleotides are TGTGCCAGCAGCGAGGGACTAGCGGGAGGGCCCCCCAGGACCGGGGAGCTGTTTTTT.

This chain uses TRBV18 with TRBJ1-1; 9 bases fit TRBD1. The CDR3 sequence is 15 residues long. V was clipped by 4 bases and J by 4 bases; unmatched bases: 7. The germline gives CDR1 KGHSH, CDR2 LQKENI. The DNA for the CDR3 is TGTGCCAGCTCACGGGGACAGGGCGTGGGCACTGAAGCTTTCTTT. This translates into CASSRGQGVGTEAFF. Complete variable domain (other parts from reference TRBV18 and TRBJ1-1): NAGVMQNPRHLVRRRGQEARLRCSPMKGHSHVYWYRQLPEEGLKFMVYLQKENIIDESGMPKERFSAEFPKEGPSILRIQQVVRGDSAAYFCASSRGQGVGTEAFFGQGTRLTVV.

This clone appeared once. The rearrangement links TRBV25-1 to TRBJ2-7; a weak D match, TRBD1 (5 bases). The CDR3 extends over 13 amino acids. The germline V gene encodes CDR1 MGHDK and CDR2 SYGVNS. Trimming cost V 7 bases and J 0 bases, with 10 bases left between them. CDR3 in DNA: TGTGCCAGCAAACAGGCCAACTCCTACGAGCAGTACTTC. Its translation: CASKQANSYEQYF.

This clone was counted at least ten times. V and J are TRBV4-2 and TRBJ2-1; 11 bases are a match to TRBD2. The CDR3 length is 17 residues. Germline V gene sequence: CDR1 LGHNA, CDR2 YNFKEQ. Trimming removed 1 base from V and 2 bases from J; junction bases left unmatched: 4. The CDR3 region is CASSQAGTSGTYNEQFF. The CDR3 DNA reads as TGTGCCAGCAGCCAAGCCGGGACTAGCGGAACCTACAATGAGCAGTTCTTC.

This rearrangement joins TRBV19 to TRBJ1-1; D is possibly TRBD1 (6 bases). Per germline, CDR1 LNHDA and CDR2 SQIVND (reference sequence). The CDR3 is 14 amino acids. Trimming took off 5 bases at V and 5 bases at J, with 15 bases between the two ends. CDR3 bases: TGTGCCAGTAGTCCCCGGGGGGGGCTGACTGAAGCTTTCTTT. The encoded protein is CASSPRGGLTEAFF.

The DNA of the CDR3 is TGCGCCAGCAGCCCCTGGGGTAGCGGGGGGACCTACAATGAGCAGTTCTTC. It yields the protein CASSPWGSGGTYNEQFF. This chain links TRBV4-1 with TRBJ2-1; 10 positions match TRBD2. The CDR3 length is 17 residues. Germline CDR1 reads MGHRA; CDR2 reads YSYEKL. J gave up 2 bases and V 4 bases, and 8 bases lay outside the gene matches.

The V gene is TRBV5-1, the J gene TRBJ2-5; 8 bases fit TRBD2. V was clipped by 4 bases and J by 1 base; unmatched bases: 18. Per germline, CDR1 SGHRS and CDR2 YFSETQ. This CDR3 region has 19 residues. The CDR3 bases are TGCGCCAGCAGCGTTACCCCACGGGGAAAGACTAGCGCCCAAGAGACCCAGTACTTC. Translating gives CASSVTPRGKTSAQETQYF. Full variable domain (missing parts from reference TRBV5-1 and TRBJ2-5): KAGVTQTPRYLIKTRGQQVTLSCSPISGHRSVSWYQQTPGQGLQFLFEYFSETQRNKGNFPGRFSGRQFSNSRSEMNVSTLELGDSALYLCASSVTPRGKTSAQETQYFGPGTRLLVL.

The chain combines TRBV11-2 with TRBJ2-7, with D perhaps TRBD1 (6 bases). V lost 2 bases and J lost 3, with 8 bases in between. Looked up from germline, CDR1 is SGHAT and CDR2 is FQNNGV. The CDR3 is 13 amino acids. Here the CDR3 DNA reads TGTGCCAGCAGCTTAACGGGACACTACGAGCAGTACTTC. Translation: CASSLTGHYEQYF.

About this clone itself: Other DNA sequences in the sample encode the same CDR3. This rearrangement joins TRBV5-1 to TRBJ2-6, with D unclear. V was pared by 0 bases and J by 0 bases, with 4 bases between. The CDR3 is made up of 15 amino acids. CDR1 SGHRS and CDR2 YFSETQ come from the germline V gene. DNA of the CDR3: TGCGCCAGCAGCTTGGTCTCCTCTGGGGCCAACGTCCTGACTTTC. Translation: CASSLVSSGANVLTF.